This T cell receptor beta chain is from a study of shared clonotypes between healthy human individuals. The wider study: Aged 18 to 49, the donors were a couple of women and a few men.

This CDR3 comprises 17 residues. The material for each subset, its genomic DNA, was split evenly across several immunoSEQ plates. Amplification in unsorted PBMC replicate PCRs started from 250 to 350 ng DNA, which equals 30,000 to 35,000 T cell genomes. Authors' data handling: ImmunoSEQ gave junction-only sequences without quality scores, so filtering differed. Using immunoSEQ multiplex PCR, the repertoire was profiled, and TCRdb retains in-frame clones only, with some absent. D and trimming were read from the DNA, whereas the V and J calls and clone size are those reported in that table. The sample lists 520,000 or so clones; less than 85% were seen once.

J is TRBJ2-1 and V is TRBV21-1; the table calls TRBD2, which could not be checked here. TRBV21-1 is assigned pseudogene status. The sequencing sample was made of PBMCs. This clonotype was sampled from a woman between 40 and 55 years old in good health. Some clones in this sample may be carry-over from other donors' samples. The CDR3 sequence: CASSTASGRAIYNEQFF. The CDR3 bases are TGTGCCAGCAGCACCGCTAGCGGGAGGGCCATCTACAATGAGCAGTTCTTC.